This T cell receptor (beta chain) was retrieved from a study of resident and recirculating memory T cells in vitiligo. The CDR3 loop spans 13 amino acids. Per germline, CDR1 SEHNR and CDR2 FQNEAQ (reference sequence). V trimming: 3 bases; J trimming: 3 bases; junction bases outside the gene matches: 2. Sequenced by immunoSEQ multiplex PCR; TCRdb stores in-frame clones only, minus some. The sample includes tens of thousands of clones, 91% seen only once; the top ten take 4.9%. The receptor's source is a male donor with vitiligo. The rearrangement uses TRBV7-9 and TRBJ2-7; TRBD1 aligns across 7 bases. The source material was blood. Written as DNA, the CDR3 is TGTGCCAGCAGCTTTGCAGGGGGCTACGAGCAGTACTTC. This sequence encodes CASSFAGGYEQYF.